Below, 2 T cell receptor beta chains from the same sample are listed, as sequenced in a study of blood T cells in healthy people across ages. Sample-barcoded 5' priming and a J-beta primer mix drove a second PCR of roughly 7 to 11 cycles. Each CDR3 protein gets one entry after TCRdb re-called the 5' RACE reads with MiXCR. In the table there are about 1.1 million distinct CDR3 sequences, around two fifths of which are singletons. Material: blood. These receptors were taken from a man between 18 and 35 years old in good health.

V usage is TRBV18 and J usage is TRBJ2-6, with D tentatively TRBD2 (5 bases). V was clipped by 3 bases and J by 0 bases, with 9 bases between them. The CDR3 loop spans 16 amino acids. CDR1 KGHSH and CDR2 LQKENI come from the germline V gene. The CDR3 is CASSPTGISGANVLTF. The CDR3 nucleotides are TGTGCCAGCTCACCTACGGGGATCTCTGGGGCCAACGTCCTGACTTTC.

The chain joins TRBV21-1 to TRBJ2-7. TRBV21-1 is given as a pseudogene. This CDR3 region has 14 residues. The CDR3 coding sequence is TGTGCCAGCAGCAAAGCGTTCCTTTTCTACGAGCAGTACTTC. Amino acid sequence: CASSKAFLFYEQYF.